A selection of T cell receptor beta chains follows, all from one sample in a study of cytomegalovirus exposure and HLA in healthy donors. Here immunoSEQ multiplex PCR was the method, and the copy in TCRdb shows in-frame clones only, minus some. The table records roughly 120,000 clones, 9.5% of them present only once. Sequencing was done on a sample of PBMCs. These receptor sequences come from a man younger than 45 in good health and CMV-seronegative. Both conserved end residues are part of each CDR3. The order of the fields is D gene, J gene, V gene, clone size, CDR3 DNA, CDR3 protein. The D gene is left open where the match is weak. Expanded clones are given a class, and other clones once, few, many or no size at all.

NA,TRBJ1-1,TRBV27,NA,TGTGCCAGCAGTTTGGTTGACAGGAACACTGAAGCTTTCTTT,CASSLVDRNTEAFF
TRBD2,TRBJ2-1,TRBV6-6,NA,TGTGCCAGCAGTTACAATCTGGGGACTAGCGTGGATGAGCAGTTCTTC,CASSYNLGTSVDEQFF
TRBD2,TRBJ2-7,TRBV11-3,NA,TGTGCCAGCAGCCCACTTTGGATAGCGGGTTCCTACGAGCAGTACTTC,CASSPLWIAGSYEQYF
NA,TRBJ2-1,TRBV30,few,TGTGCCTGGAGTTATAGGAGATTCAATGAGCAGTTCTTC,CAWSYRRFNEQFF
NA,TRBJ2-7,TRBV7-9,few,TGTGCCAGCAGCTTAGGTCAGGGGATATACGAGCAGTACTTC,CASSLGQGIYEQYF
TRBD1,TRBJ2-1,TRBV10-2,NA,TGCGCCAGCAGTGATGGGACAGGCATTTACAATGAGCAGTTCTTC,CASSDGTGIYNEQFF
TRBD1,TRBJ2-2,TRBV5-1,few,TGCGCCAGCAGCTCACAGGGGGCGGACACCGGGGAGCTGTTTTTT,CASSSQGADTGELFF
NA,TRBJ2-3,TRBV5-1,NA,TGCGCCAGCAGCTTGGAAAGCGAGCGGGTATACGATACGCAGTATTTT,CASSLESERVYDTQYF
TRBD1,TRBJ1-2,TRBV9,NA,TGTGCCAGCAGCGTAGGCGCAGGGGGCTCGCACTATGGCTACACCTTC,CASSVGAGGSHYGYTF
NA,TRBJ1-1,TRBV19,few,TGTGCCAGTACCCGTCTCGGGGAGGTGAACACTGAAGCTTTCTTT,CASTRLGEVNTEAFF
NA,TRBJ2-7,TRBV21-1,NA,TGTGCCAGCTTAGGGACTAGCGGGACCTACGAGCAGTACTTC,CASLGTSGTYEQYF
NA,TRBJ1-5,TRBV6-5,NA,TGTGCCAGCAGTTATAACAGGGCCCAGCCCCAGCATTTT,CASSYNRAQPQHF
TRBD2,TRBJ2-5,TRBV5-4,NA,TGTGCCAGCAGCTTACCTGGAACTAGCGGGAGGGAGACCCAGTACTTC,CASSLPGTSGRETQYF
TRBD2,TRBJ2-7,TRBV9,NA,TGTGCCAGCAGCGTTTTAGCGGGGGACTTGGGGGAGCAGTACTTC,CASSVLAGDLGEQYF
NA,TRBJ2-2,TRBV6-5,NA,TGTGCCAGCAGTTCCAAAGCCTCGAACACCGGGGAGCTGTTTTTT,CASSSKASNTGELFF
NA,TRBJ1-2,TRBV18,NA,TGTGCCAGCTCACCAACTACTGACAGAACCTATGGCTACACCTTC,CASSPTTDRTYGYTF
TRBD1,TRBJ2-1,TRBV20-1,NA,TGCAGTGCTTTACAGGGGAGTCAGTTCTTC,CSALQGSQFF
TRBD1,TRBJ2-7,TRBV2,NA,TGTGCCAGCAGTTACCGGGACAGGGCTTCCGAGCAGTACTTC,CASSYRDRASEQYF
TRBD1,TRBJ2-2,TRBV19,few,TGTGCCAGTAGGCGAGGACAGGCGAACACCGGGGAGCTGTTTTTT,CASRRGQANTGELFF
TRBD1,TRBJ2-2,TRBV11-2,few,TGTGCCAGCAGCTTAGACGTGACAGGGGGAGTCCCCGGGGAGCTGTTTTTT,CASSLDVTGGVPGELFF
TRBD1,TRBJ2-5,TRBV6-5,few,TGTGCCAGCAGCCCCGGGACAGGGTGGATGGAGACCCAGTACTTC,CASSPGTGWMETQYF
NA,TRBJ1-5,TRBV19,NA,TGTGCCAGTAGTACGGGAGTCAATCAGCCCCAGCATTTT,CASSTGVNQPQHF
NA,TRBJ2-5,TRBV25-1,NA,TGTGCCAGCAGTGAACTGACAGACTACCAAGAGACCCAGTACTTC,CASSELTDYQETQYF
TRBD1,TRBJ1-4,TRBV9,few,TGTGCCAGCAGCGGCCCCGGGGACAGAGATGAAAAACTGTTTTTT,CASSGPGDRDEKLFF
NA,TRBJ2-1,TRBV27,few,TGTGCCAGCAGCAAGCGACTCGGAGGGAATGAGCAGTTCTTC,CASSKRLGGNEQFF
NA,TRBJ2-7,TRBV29-1,NA,TGCAGCGTTGGGGTCACAGGATACTACGAGCAGTACTTC,CSVGVTGYYEQYF
NA,TRBJ1-2,TRBV14,few,TGTGCCAGCAGCCAAGATTTTCGGGGCTACACCTTC,CASSQDFRGYTF